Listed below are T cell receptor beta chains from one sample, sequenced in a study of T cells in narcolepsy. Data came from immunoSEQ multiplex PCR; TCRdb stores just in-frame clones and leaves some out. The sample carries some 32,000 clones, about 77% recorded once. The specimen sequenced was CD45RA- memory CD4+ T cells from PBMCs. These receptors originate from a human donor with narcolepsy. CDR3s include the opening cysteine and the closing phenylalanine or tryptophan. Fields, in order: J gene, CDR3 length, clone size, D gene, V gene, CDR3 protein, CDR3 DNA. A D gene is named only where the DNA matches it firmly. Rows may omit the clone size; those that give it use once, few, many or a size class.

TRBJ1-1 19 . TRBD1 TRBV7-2 CASSLVDRGAPVENTEAFF TGTGCCAGCAGCTTAGTAGACAGGGGGGCACCGGTGGAGAACACTGAAGCTTTCTTT
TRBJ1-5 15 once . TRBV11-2 CASTIREGPSWPQHF TGTGCCAGCACCATTCGCGAGGGGCCTAGCTGGCCCCAGCATTTT
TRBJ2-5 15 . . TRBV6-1 CASSSLGLEQKTQYF TGTGCCAGCAGCTCCCTGGGGCTAGAGCAGAAGACCCAGTACTTC
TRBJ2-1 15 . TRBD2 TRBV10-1 CASSDNGLAGGKQFF TGCGCCAGCAGTGACAACGGACTAGCGGGGGGGAAGCAGTTCTTC
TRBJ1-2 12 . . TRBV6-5 CASSSGSYGYTF TGTGCCAGCAGTTCAGGTTCCTATGGCTACACCTTC
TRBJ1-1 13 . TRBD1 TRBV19 CASSQTTGAEAFF TGTGCCAGTAGTCAAACGACAGGGGCTGAAGCTTTCTTT
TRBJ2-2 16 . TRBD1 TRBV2 CASSDGTGRNTGELFF TGTGCCAGCAGTGACGGGACAGGTAGAAACACCGGGGAGCTGTTTTTT
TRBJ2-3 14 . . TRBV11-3 CASSQGSAADTQYF TGTGCCAGCAGCCAAGGGTCTGCGGCCGATACGCAGTATTTT
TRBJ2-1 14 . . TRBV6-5 CASSYRWPGNEQFF TGTGCCAGCAGTTACCGTTGGCCAGGCAATGAGCAGTTCTTC
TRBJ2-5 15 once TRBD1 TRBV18 CASSRETGIQETQYF TGTGCCAGCTCACGAGAGACAGGGATTCAAGAGACCCAGTACTTC
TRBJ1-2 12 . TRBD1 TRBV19 CASRQGNYGYTF TGTGCCAGCCGACAGGGTAACTATGGCTACACCTTC
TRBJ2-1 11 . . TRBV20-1 CSAGGYNEQFF TGCAGTGCTGGTGGGTACAATGAGCAGTTCTTC
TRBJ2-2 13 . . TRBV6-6 CASEAGRTGELFF TGTGCCAGCGAGGCAGGGCGAACCGGGGAGCTGTTTTTT
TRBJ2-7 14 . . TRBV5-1 CASSLDRRSYEQYF TGCGCCAGCAGCTTGGACAGGCGCTCCTACGAGCAGTACTTC
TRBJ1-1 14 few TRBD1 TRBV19 CASRFTGGSTEAFF TGTGCCAGTAGGTTTACAGGGGGCTCGACTGAAGCTTTCTTT
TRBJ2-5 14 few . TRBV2 CASSAVRSGETQYF TGTGCCAGCAGTGCAGTCCGAAGCGGGGAGACCCAGTACTTC
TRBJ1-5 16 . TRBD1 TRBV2 CASRAGTGLSNQPQHF TGTGCCAGCAGGGCCGGGACAGGGCTTAGCAATCAGCCCCAGCATTTT
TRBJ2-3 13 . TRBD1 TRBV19 CASSQGASDTQYF TGTGCCAGTAGCCAGGGGGCCTCAGATACGCAGTATTTT
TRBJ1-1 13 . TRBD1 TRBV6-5 CASRLTGDTEAFF TGTGCCAGCAGGCTAACAGGGGATACTGAAGCTTTCTTT
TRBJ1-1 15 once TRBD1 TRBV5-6 CASSSYRGHITEAFF TGTGCCAGCAGCTCGTACAGGGGGCATATCACTGAAGCTTTCTTT
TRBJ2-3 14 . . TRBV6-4 CASSDRPGTDTQYF TGTGCCAGCAGTGACAGACCAGGCACAGATACGCAGTATTTT
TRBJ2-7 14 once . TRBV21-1 CASSKGRASYEQYF TGTGCCAGCAGCAAAGGCCGAGCCTCCTACGAGCAGTACTTC
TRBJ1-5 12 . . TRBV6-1 CASSQLNQPQHF TGTGCCAGCAGTCAACTAAATCAGCCCCAGCATTTT
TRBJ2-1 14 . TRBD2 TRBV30 CASRLAGGDNEQFF TGTGCCTCCCGTTTAGCGGGAGGGGACAATGAGCAGTTCTTC
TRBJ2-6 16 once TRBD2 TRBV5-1 CASSLSGDSGANVLTF TGCGCCAGCAGCTTAAGCGGGGACTCTGGGGCCAACGTCCTGACTTTC
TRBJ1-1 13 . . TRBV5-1 CASIREGRSEAFF TGCGCCAGCATCCGTGAGGGTAGATCTGAAGCTTTCTTT
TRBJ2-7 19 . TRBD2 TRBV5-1 CASSSGLAGRTSSSYEQYF TGCGCCAGCAGCAGCGGACTAGCGGGGAGGACCTCCAGCTCCTACGAGCAGTACTTC
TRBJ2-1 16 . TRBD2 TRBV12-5 CASGISTSGPYNEQFF TGTGCTAGTGGTATCTCAACTAGCGGGCCCTACAATGAGCAGTTCTTC